This TCR beta chain was captured in a study of blood T cell repertoires in COVID-19 (dated by TCRdb to 2018 to 2020). Some background on the complete study: Samples from collaborators originated in the United States, Italy and Spain and spanned both the acute and convalescent phases of COVID-19. The material from the prospective study consisted of cDNA or gDNA derived from T cells, B-cell-depleted T cells, or PBMCs. Deeply sampled blood TCRbeta repertoires from subjects exposed to, actively infected with, or recovered from COVID-19 were included in the dataset. A freely available public database, intended as a resource for researchers studying the immune response to SARS-CoV-2, is where the repertoires were released. The samples were drawn from the first 160 participants of the ongoing ImmuneRACE study and from 950 to 1,500 subjects provided by 6 global collaborators. The sample metadata nearly always contained a de-identified subject ID, COVID-19 status, age in years and sex. Where available, HLA class I and class II types were taken from metadata supplied by the sample provider and were not determined by assay-based typing.

Broad study findings and their caveats: How much clinical and demographic metadata was included differed by source and by participant, and the metadata was provided uncurated.

Measured from the cysteine to the phenylalanine, the CDR3 is 15 residues long. Only the CDR3 portion is preserved as DNA: 45 bases, with reading frame beginning at the first base. V and J lose 1 base and 1 base, and a span of 5 bases separates them. The CDR1 and CDR2 encoded by the germline V gene (reference sequence) are LGHDT and YNNKEL. Whole blood was collected in K2EDTA tubes by collaborating institutions according to the institutions' own protocols. For TCRbeta analysis, collaborator samples were shipped as frozen whole blood, as isolated PBMCs, or as DNA extracted from either sample type. This clone appeared a single time. Its binding antigen is unknown. No per-base quality is available; no much larger clone lies one base away. TCRbeta CDR3 regions were amplified from genomic DNA by means of the immunoSEQ Assay, a bias-controlled multiplex PCR. The authors' pipeline ran thus. The number of nucleated cells in each sample was estimated from the amplification of reference gene primers within the assay. Sequence reads were collapsed and filtered to measure the absolute abundance of every unique TCRbeta CDR3 rearrangement. Productive Simpson clonality was computed per sample as the square root of Simpson's diversity index over productive rearrangements. TCRdb re-hosts the immuneACCESS table, in-frame sequences only. Its copies lack some clones; in the studies checked, an unresolved V gene accounts for under half of them, and the cause for the rest is not known. D and trimming come from the DNA, and the V and J calls and clone size come from that table. This sample is represented by about 270,000 clones; approximately 86% of them were singletons. The ten largest clones take up around 4.2% of the sample.

The sequence links TRBV3-1 (or the pseudogene TRBV3-2) to TRBJ2-6, with TRBD1 tentatively as D gene (5 bases match). Source material: peripheral blood. The sequence was collected from a woman in her fifties or sixties with active or convalescent COVID-19. The CDR3 region has the sequence CASSQAGSGANVLTF. The nucleotides are TGTGCCAGCAGCCAAGCAGGGTCTGGGGCCAACGTCCTGACTTTC.